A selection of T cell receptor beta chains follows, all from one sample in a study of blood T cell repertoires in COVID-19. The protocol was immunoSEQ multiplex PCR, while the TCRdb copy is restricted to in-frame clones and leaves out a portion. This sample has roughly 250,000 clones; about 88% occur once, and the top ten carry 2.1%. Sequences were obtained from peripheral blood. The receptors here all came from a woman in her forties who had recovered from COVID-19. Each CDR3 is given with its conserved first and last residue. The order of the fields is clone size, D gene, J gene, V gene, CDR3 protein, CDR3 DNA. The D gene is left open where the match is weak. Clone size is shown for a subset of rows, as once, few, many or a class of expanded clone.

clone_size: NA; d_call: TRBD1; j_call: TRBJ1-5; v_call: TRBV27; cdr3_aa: CASSWGPGTDQPQHF; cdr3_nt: TGTGCCAGCAGCTGGGGCCCCGGGACAGATCAGCCCCAGCATTTT
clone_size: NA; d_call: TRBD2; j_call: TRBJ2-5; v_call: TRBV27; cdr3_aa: CASRPGGYQETQYF; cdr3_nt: TGTGCCAGCAGGCCGGGAGGTTACCAAGAGACCCAGTACTTC
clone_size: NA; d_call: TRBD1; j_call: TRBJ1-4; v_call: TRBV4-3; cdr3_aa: CASSQIGTGLGKLFF; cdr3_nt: TGCGCCAGCAGCCAAATCGGGACAGGCCTCGGAAAACTGTTTTTT
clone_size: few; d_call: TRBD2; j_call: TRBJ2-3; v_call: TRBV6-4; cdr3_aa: CASSDSASGGTDTQYF; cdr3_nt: TGTGCCAGCAGTGACTCAGCTAGCGGGGGTACAGATACGCAGTATTTT
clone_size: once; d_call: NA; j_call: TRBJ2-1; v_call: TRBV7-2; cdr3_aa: CASSPRQEYNEQFF; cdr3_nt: TGTGCCAGCAGCCCCCGACAGGAGTACAATGAGCAGTTCTTC
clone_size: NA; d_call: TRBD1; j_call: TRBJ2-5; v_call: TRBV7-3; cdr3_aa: CASSSGQGRVETQYF; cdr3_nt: TGTGCCAGCAGCTCAGGACAGGGGCGGGTGGAGACCCAGTACTTC
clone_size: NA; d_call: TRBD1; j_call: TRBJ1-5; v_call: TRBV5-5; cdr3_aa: CASSLTGTAVRPQHF; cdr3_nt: TGTGCCAGCAGCTTAACCGGGACAGCCGTGCGGCCCCAGCATTTT
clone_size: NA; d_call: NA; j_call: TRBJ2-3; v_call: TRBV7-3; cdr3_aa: CASSLDTGLATASTDTQYF; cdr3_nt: TGTGCCAGCAGCTTAGATACGGGGCTAGCGACCGCTAGCACAGATACGCAGTATTTT
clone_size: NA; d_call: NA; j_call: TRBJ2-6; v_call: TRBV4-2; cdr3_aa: CASSQDIGSGANVLTF; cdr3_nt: TGTGCCAGCAGCCAAGATATCGGTTCTGGGGCCAACGTCCTGACTTTC
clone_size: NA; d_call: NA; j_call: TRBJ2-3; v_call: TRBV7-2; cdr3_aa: CASSLGSGVRTDTQYF; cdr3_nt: TGTGCCAGCAGCTTAGGGTCGGGGGTTCGCACAGATACGCAGTATTTT
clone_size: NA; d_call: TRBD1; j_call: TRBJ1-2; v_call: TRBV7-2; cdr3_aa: CASSLFQGDYGYTF; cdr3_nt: TGTGCCAGCAGCTTATTCCAGGGGGACTATGGCTACACCTTC
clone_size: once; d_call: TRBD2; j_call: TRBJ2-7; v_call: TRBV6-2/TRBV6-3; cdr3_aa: CASSFPGLASWQYF; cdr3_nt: TGTGCCAGCAGTTTTCCGGGACTAGCCTCCTGGCAGTACTTC
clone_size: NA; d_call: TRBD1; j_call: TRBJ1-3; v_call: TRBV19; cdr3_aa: CASSTGTGAGNTIYF; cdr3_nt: TGTGCCAGTAGTACCGGGACAGGGGCCGGAAACACCATATATTTT
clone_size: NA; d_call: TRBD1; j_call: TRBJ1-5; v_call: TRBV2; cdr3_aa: CASSEVGQGYQPQHF; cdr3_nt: TGTGCCAGCAGTGAGGTGGGACAGGGGTACCAGCCCCAGCATTTT
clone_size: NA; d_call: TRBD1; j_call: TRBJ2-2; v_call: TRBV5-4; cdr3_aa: CASSLATGGGGELFF; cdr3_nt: TGTGCCAGCAGCTTGGCGACAGGGGGCGGCGGGGAGCTGTTTTTT
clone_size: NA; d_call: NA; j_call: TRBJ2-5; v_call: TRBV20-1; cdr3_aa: CSAGLKETQYF; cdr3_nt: TGCAGTGCCGGACTGAAAGAGACCCAGTACTTC
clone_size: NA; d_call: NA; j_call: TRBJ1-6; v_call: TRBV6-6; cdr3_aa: CASRDSGSFYNSPLHF; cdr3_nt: TGTGCCAGCAGGGACTCGGGGAGCTTCTATAATTCACCCCTCCACTTT
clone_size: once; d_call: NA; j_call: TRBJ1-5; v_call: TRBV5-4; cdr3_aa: CASSPERGSGQPQHF; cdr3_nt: TGTGCCAGCAGCCCGGAAAGGGGGTCGGGTCAGCCCCAGCATTTT
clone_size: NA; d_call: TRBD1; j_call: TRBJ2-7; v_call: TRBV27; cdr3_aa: CASRQPGTGGDEQYF; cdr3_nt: TGTGCCAGCAGACAACCCGGGACAGGGGGTGACGAGCAGTACTTC
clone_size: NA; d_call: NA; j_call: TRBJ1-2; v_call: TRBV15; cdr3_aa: CATSRDEPMRSHGYTF; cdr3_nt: TGTGCCACCAGCAGAGATGAACCCATGAGGAGTCATGGCTACACCTTC
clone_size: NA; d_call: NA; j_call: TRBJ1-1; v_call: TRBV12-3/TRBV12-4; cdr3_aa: CASSLIWRGAFF; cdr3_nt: TGTGCCAGCAGTTTAATTTGGAGAGGGGCTTTCTTT
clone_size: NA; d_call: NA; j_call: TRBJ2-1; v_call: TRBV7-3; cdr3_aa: CASSFRGDEQFF; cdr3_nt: TGTGCCAGCAGCTTTAGGGGCGATGAGCAGTTCTTC
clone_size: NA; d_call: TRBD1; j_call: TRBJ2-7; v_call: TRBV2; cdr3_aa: CATSGQLYEQYF; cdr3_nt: TGTGCCACCTCGGGACAGCTCTACGAGCAGTACTTC
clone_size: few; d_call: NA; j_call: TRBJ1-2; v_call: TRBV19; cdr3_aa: CASSISVGLYGYTF; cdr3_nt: TGTGCCAGTAGTATATCAGTGGGGCTCTATGGCTACACCTTC
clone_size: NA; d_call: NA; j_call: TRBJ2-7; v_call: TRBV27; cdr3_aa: CASTPSRDTEEQYF; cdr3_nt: TGTGCCAGCACCCCCTCCCGGGACACGGAGGAGCAGTACTTC
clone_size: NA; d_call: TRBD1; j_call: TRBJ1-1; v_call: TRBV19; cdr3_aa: CASSIRTGWNTEAFF; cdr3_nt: TGTGCCAGTAGTATTAGGACAGGCTGGAACACTGAAGCTTTCTTT
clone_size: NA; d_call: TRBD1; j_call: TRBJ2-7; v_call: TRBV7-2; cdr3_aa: CASSSSRQGYEQYF; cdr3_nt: TGTGCCAGCAGCTCGTCTAGACAGGGCTACGAGCAGTACTTC
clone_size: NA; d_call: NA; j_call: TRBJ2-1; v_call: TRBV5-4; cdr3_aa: CASSQRQGSSYNEQFF; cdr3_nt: TGTGCCAGCAGCCAACGACAAGGAAGCTCCTACAATGAGCAGTTCTTC
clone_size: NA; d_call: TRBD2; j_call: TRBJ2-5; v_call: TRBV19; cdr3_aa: CASSPLAGSQETQYF; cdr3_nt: TGTGCCAGTAGTCCCCTAGCGGGAAGCCAAGAGACCCAGTACTTC
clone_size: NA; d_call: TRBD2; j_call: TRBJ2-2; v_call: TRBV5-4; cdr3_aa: CASSLPGGRATGELFF; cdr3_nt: TGTGCCAGCAGCTTACCGGGCGGGAGGGCCACCGGGGAGCTGTTTTTT
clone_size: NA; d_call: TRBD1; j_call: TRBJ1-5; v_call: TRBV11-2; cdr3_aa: CASSLTRGHQPQHF; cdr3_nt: TGTGCCAGCAGCCTCACCAGGGGGCATCAGCCCCAGCATTTT
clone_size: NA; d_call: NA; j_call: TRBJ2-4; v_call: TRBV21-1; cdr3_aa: CASSKGVDSPLAKNIQYF; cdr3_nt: TGTGCCAGCAGCAAAGGTGTGGACAGCCCTCTAGCCAAAAACATTCAGTACTTC
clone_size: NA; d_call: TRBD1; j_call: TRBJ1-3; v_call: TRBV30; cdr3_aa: CAWRANRGSSGNTIYF; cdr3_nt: TGTGCCTGGAGGGCCAACAGGGGCTCCTCTGGAAACACCATATATTTT
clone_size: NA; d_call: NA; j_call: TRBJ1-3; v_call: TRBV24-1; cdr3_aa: CATTPSGGNTIYF; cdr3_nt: TGTGCCACCACCCCTAGCGGGGGAAACACCATATATTTT
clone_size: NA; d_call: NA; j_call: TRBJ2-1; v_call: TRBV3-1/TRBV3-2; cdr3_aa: CASSQESLSYNEQFF; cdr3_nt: TGTGCCAGCAGCCAAGAGAGCCTCTCCTACAATGAGCAGTTCTTC
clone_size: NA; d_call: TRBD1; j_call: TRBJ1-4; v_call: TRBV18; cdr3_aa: CASSPGTGDNEKLFF; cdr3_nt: TGTGCCAGCTCACCGGGGACAGGCGATAATGAAAAACTGTTTTTT
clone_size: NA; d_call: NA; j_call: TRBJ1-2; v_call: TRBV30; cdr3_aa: CAWSARPNYGYTF; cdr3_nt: TGTGCCTGGAGTGCCAGGCCCAACTATGGCTACACCTTC
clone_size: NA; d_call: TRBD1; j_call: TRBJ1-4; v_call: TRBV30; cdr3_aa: CAWSLTGVNEKLFF; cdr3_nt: TGTGCCTGGAGTTTGACAGGGGTTAATGAAAAACTGTTTTTT
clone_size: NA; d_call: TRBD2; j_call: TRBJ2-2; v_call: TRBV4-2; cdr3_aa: CASSQISGALNTGELFF; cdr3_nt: TGTGCCAGCAGCCAGATTAGCGGGGCCCTTAACACCGGGGAGCTGTTTTTT
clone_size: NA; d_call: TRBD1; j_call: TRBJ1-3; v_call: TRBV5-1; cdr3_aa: CASSLVGTGFSGNTIYF; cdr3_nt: TGCGCCAGCAGCTTGGTTGGGACAGGGTTCTCTGGAAACACCATATATTTT
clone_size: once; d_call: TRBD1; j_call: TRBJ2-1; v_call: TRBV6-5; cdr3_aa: CASSAGQAGDNEQFF; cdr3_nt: TGTGCCAGCTCCGCAGGACAGGCGGGTGACAATGAGCAGTTCTTC
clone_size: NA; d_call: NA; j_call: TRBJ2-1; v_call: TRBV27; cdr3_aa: CASSLSFYNEQFF; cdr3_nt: TGTGCCAGCAGTTTATCCTTCTACAATGAGCAGTTCTTC
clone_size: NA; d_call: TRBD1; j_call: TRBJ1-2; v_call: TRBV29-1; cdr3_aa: CSVDGTGLNYGYTF; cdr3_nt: TGCAGCGTTGACGGGACAGGTTTAAACTATGGCTACACCTTC
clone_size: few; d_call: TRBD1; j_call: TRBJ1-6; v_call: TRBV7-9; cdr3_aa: CASRGTGDNSPLHF; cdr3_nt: TGTGCCAGCAGGGGGACAGGGGATAATTCACCCCTCCACTTT
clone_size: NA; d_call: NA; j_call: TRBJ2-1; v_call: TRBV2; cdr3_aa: CASSDAETQFF; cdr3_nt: TGTGCCAGCAGTGATGCGGAAACTCAGTTCTTC
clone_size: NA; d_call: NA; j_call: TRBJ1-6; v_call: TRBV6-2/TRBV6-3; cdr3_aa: CASSNRDITSPLHF; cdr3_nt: TGTGCCAGCAGCAACCGGGACATTACTTCACCCCTCCACTTT